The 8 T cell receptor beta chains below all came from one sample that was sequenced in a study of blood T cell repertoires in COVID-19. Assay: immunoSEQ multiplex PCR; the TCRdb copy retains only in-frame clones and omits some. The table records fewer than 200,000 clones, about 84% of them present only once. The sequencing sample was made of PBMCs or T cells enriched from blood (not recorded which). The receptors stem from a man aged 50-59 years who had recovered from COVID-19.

The DNA of the CDR3 is TGCAGCGTCATGCCAGCGGAGACCCAGTACTTC. Amino acid sequence: CSVMPAETQYF. V is TRBV29-1 and J is TRBJ2-5, with no clear D. The CDR3 runs 11 residues. Trimming took off 6 bases at V and 5 bases at J, with 10 bases between the two ends. CDR1 is SQVTM and CDR2 is ANQGSEA in the germline V gene.

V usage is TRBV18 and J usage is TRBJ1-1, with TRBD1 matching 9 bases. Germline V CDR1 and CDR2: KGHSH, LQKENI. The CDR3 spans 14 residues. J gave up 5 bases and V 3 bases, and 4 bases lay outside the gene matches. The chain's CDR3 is CASSPGTGRTEAFF. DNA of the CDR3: TGTGCCAGCTCACCCGGGACAGGGAGGACTGAAGCTTTCTTT.

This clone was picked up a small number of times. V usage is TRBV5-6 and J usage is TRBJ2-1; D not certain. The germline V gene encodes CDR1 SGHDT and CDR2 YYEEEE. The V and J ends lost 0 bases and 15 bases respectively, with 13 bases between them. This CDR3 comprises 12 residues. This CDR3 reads CASSLGGLGGFF. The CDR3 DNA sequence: TGTGCCAGCAGCTTGGGTGGCCTAGGTGGGTTCTTC.

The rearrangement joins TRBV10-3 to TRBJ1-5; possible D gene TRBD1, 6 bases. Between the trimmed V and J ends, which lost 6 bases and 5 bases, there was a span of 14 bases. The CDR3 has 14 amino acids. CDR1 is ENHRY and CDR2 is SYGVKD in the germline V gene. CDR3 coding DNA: TGTGCCATCAGCAGGGGTCGGGGAGATCAGCCCCAGCATTTT. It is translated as CAISRGRGDQPQHF.

This CDR3 is CASSLSRRRNTEAFF. The CDR3 bases are TGTGCCAGCAGTTTATCACGGCGGCGGAACACTGAAGCTTTCTTT. The chain couples TRBV27 to TRBJ1-1; no definite D call. CDR1 and CDR2 (germline): MNHEY, SMNVEV (reference sequence). Deletions cut 0 bases from V and 1 base from J, with 9 bases between. The CDR3 extends over 15 amino acids.

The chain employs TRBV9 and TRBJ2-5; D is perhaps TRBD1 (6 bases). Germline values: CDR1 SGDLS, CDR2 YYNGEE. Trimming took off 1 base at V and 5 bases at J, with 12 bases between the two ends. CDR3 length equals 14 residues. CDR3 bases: TGTGCCAGCAGCGTATTTGGGGGCTCCGAGACCCAGTACTTC. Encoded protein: CASSVFGGSETQYF.

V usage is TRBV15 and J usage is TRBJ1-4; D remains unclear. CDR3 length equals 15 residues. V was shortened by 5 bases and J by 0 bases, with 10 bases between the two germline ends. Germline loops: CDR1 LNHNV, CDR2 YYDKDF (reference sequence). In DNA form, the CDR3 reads TGTGCCACCAGCGGCTCCCAGACAACTAATGAAAAACTGTTTTTT. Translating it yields CATSGSQTTNEKLFF.

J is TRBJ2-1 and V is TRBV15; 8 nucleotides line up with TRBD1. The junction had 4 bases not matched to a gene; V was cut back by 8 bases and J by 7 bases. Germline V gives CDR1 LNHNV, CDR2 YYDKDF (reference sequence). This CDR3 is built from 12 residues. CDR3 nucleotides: TGTGCCACCGCGACAGGGGTAAATGAGCAGTTCTTC. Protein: CATATGVNEQFF.